This section outlines one T cell receptor (beta chain) sequence together with its context. Its matching antigen is unknown. The method was immunoSEQ multiplex PCR; TCRdb's version includes in-frame clones alone and lacks a portion of them. Here the sample spans tens of thousands of clones, 85% to 90% being singletons. The CDR3 is 14 amino acids. The junction had 5 bases not matched to a gene; V was cut back by 3 bases and J by 5 bases. CDR1 and CDR2 from the germline V gene are MGHRA and YSYEKL. This entry belongs to a study of chemoradiotherapy in HPV16-positive cancers. Overall study: Functional T-cell assays on two HPV16-positive patients' cells defined candidate HPV-specific clones and common TCR motifs. Findings of the study overall: In HPV16-positive patients, HPV-responsive T-cell expansion tracked better recurrence-free survival.

This rearrangement joins TRBV4-1 to TRBJ2-5; 8 bases agree with TRBD2. The sample was blood, taken from a patient who underwent chemoradiotherapy. The TCR comes from a human donor with HPV-associated anogenital cancer. The CDR3 here is CASSQVSGVETQYF. CDR3 sequence (DNA): TGCGCCAGCAGCCAGGTTAGCGGGGTTGAGACCCAGTACTTC.